These 32 T cell receptor beta chains share one sample of origin, sequenced in a study of blood T cell repertoires in COVID-19. Generated by immunoSEQ multiplex PCR, the TCRdb table keeps only in-frame clones and is missing some. This table has over 65,000 clones, about 81% appearing once. Sequencing was performed on peripheral blood. These TCRs come from a human donor in a cohort sampled during active COVID-19.

The rearrangement uses TRBV24-1 and TRBJ2-1; D is possibly TRBD2 (6 bases). The V end lost 4 bases, the J end lost 4 bases, and 16 bases lay between the germline ends. Per the germline V gene, CDR1 is KGHDR and CDR2 is SFDVKD. CDR3 size: 16 residues. Here the CDR3 reads CATSDPSWRGYNEQFF. The CDR3 bases are TGTGCCACCAGTGACCCATCCTGGAGGGGTTACAATGAGCAGTTCTTC.

The V call is TRBV14, the J call TRBJ2-7, with TRBD2 identical over 8 bases. This CDR3 spans 14 amino acids. Germline V gene data show CDR1 as SGHDN and CDR2 as FVKESK. The V gene end was trimmed by 1 base and the J gene end by 5 bases; junction bases not matched to a gene: 4. The CDR3, as DNA: TGTGCCAGCAGCCAAGTCAGCGGGAGCGACGAGCAGTACTTC. It specifies CASSQVSGSDEQYF.

The genes are TRBV10-3 and TRBJ2-1; no definite D call. The CDR3 spans 14 residues. Germline CDR1 ENHRY, CDR2 SYGVKD. V lost 4 bases and J 0 bases, leaving 7 bases between the germline ends. In DNA, the CDR3 is TGTGCCATCAGTGGCTTTAGCTCCTACAATGAGCAGTTCTTC. This translates into CAISGFSSYNEQFF.

This chain uses TRBV7-9 with TRBJ2-7; D gene ambiguous. Germline V gives CDR1 SEHNR, CDR2 FQNEAQ (reference sequence). Trimming stripped 8 bases from V and 5 bases from J, with 16 bases between. This CDR3 spans 13 amino acids. CDR3 sequence: CASGLGEFNEQYF. For the CDR3, the DNA is TGTGCCAGCGGTCTGGGCGAATTTAACGAGCAGTACTTC.

As DNA, the CDR3 is TGTGCCACAAGGGACTTTCGCTCCTATAATTCACCCCTCCACTTT. This codes for CATRDFRSYNSPLHF. V gene TRBV27 combines with J gene TRBJ1-6; a weak D match, TRBD1 (5 bases). Trimming pared 10 bases from V and 0 bases from J, leaving 13 bases between. The germline V gene has CDR1 MNHEY and CDR2 SMNVEV (reference sequence). CDR3 length: 15 residues.

The rearrangement uses TRBV4-2 and TRBJ2-3; 7 bases are shared with TRBD2. From germline, CDR1 is LGHNA and CDR2 YNFKEQ. This CDR3 is 17 amino acids long. V was pared by 0 bases and J by 5 bases, with 11 bases of the junction left unmatched. The chain's CDR3 is CASSQDGAGVTGDTQYF. As DNA, the CDR3 is TGTGCCAGCAGCCAAGACGGGGCGGGAGTCACGGGAGATACGCAGTATTTT.

CDR3 residues: CASSLGGSKETQYF. CDR3 DNA sequence: TGTGCCAGCAGCTTAGGCGGGAGTAAAGAGACCCAGTACTTC. This rearrangement joins TRBV7-2 to TRBJ2-5, with 7 nucleotides matching TRBD2. CDR1 SGHTA and CDR2 FQGNSA come from the germline V gene. The CDR3 spans 14 residues. V was pared by 1 base and J by 3 bases, with 2 bases of the junction left unmatched.

This CDR3 is CASSWAGGTDTQYF. The DNA of the CDR3 is TGTGCCAGCAGCTGGGCCGGGGGCACAGATACGCAGTATTTT. The V and J genes are TRBV6-5 and TRBJ2-3; D perhaps matches TRBD2 (5 bases). There are 14 residues in the CDR3. In germline, CDR1 is MNHEY, CDR2 SVGAGI. The V and J ends lost 6 bases and 1 base respectively, with 11 bases between them.

The rearrangement uses TRBV19 and TRBJ1-5; no definite D call. Germline V CDR1 and CDR2: LNHDA, SQIVND (reference sequence). This CDR3 contains 16 residues. V gave up 0 bases and J gave up 3 bases, with 12 bases separating them. CDR3 in amino acids: CASSIDSRPHNQPQHF. In nucleotides, the CDR3 is TGTGCCAGTAGTATAGATTCCAGGCCACACAATCAGCCCCAGCATTTT.

V is TRBV9 and J is TRBJ2-1; D is unresolved. V was pared by 0 bases and J by 7 bases, with 8 bases between. Germline V gives CDR1 SGDLS, CDR2 YYNGEE. This CDR3 region has 13 residues. This chain's CDR3 is CASSVGLLNEQFF. DNA of the CDR3: TGTGCCAGCAGCGTAGGACTCCTGAATGAGCAGTTCTTC.

There are a few counts of this clone. The J gene is TRBJ1-2, the V gene TRBV7-9; TRBD1 agrees at 8 bases. Per the germline V gene, CDR1 is SEHNR and CDR2 is FQNEAQ (reference sequence). The CDR3 covers 16 residues. Trimming removed 5 bases from V and 0 bases from J; junction bases left unmatched: 8. The CDR3 nucleotides are TGTGCCAGCAGCCGGACAGGGCTTACAGCTAACTATGGCTACACCTTC. Its protein is CASSRTGLTANYGYTF.

This chain links TRBV25-1 with TRBJ2-1; D remains unclear. The ends were cut back, 3 bases at V and 3 bases at J, with 12 bases in the middle. The CDR3 extends over 15 amino acids. Germline lookup yields CDR1 MGHDK and CDR2 SYGVNS. Here the CDR3 DNA reads TGTGCCAGCAGTGAGCCAACAGAATTCTACAATGAGCAGTTCTTC. Its translation is CASSEPTEFYNEQFF.

This rearrangement joins TRBV11-2 to TRBJ1-1; a weak D match, TRBD1 (5 bases). V was trimmed by 5 bases and J by 4 bases, leaving 14 bases between them. The CDR3 is 14 amino acids. Per the germline V gene, CDR1 is SGHAT and CDR2 is FQNNGV. The CDR3 spells CASSVTDGSTEAFF. The CDR3 region has the DNA TGTGCCAGCAGCGTGACAGACGGATCCACTGAAGCTTTCTTT.

The V gene is TRBV7-9, the J gene TRBJ2-7; no reliable D call. This CDR3 is built from 15 residues. From germline, CDR1 is SEHNR and CDR2 FQNEAQ (reference sequence). Trimming took off 6 bases at V and 3 bases at J, with 18 bases between the two ends. This chain's CDR3 is CASSSLEDGVYEQYF. CDR3 nucleotide sequence: TGTGCCAGCAGTTCTTTAGAAGACGGAGTCTACGAGCAGTACTTC.

This chain joins TRBV10-2 and TRBJ1-1; 8 bases fit TRBD1. This CDR3 has 14 amino acids. Germline assignment: CDR1 WSHSY and CDR2 SAAADI. V dropped 6 bases and J dropped 4; count of bases not matched to a gene: 7. The CDR3: CASRDREATTEAFF. The CDR3 DNA sequence: TGCGCCAGCAGGGACAGGGAAGCTACCACTGAAGCTTTCTTT.

This rearrangement joins TRBV24-1 to TRBJ2-5; D is undetermined. CDR1 is KGHDR and CDR2 is SFDVKD in the germline V gene. The V and J ends lost 5 bases and 0 bases respectively, with 12 bases between them. The CDR3 length is 15 residues. Here the CDR3 DNA reads TGTGCCACCAGTGTAGGTCGAGCGTACCAAGAGACCCAGTACTTC. Translation: CATSVGRAYQETQYF.

This chain connects TRBV7-9 to TRBJ2-3; TRBD2 is a possible D gene (6 bases). The germline V gene has CDR1 SEHNR and CDR2 FQNEAQ (reference sequence). With 3 bases removed from V and 4 bases from J, the gap between germline ends came to 17 bases. The CDR3 consists of 16 residues. CDR3 sequence (DNA): TGTGCCAGCAGCTTCTCTGGAACGGGAGTCGCAGATACGCAGTATTTT. It codes for CASSFSGTGVADTQYF.

This clone has just one count. The chain links TRBV19 to TRBJ2-7; 14 nucleotides match TRBD2. The CDR3 has 21 residues. With V trimmed by 1 base and J by 3 bases, 17 bases remained unmatched. CDR1 is LNHDA and CDR2 is SQIVND in the germline V gene (reference sequence). CDR3 DNA sequence: TGTGCCAGTAGTATAGGCTCCTGGGGACTAGCGGGAGCGGATAACGTCTACGAGCAGTACTTC. Encoded protein: CASSIGSWGLAGADNVYEQYF.

The chain recombines TRBV28 with TRBJ1-1; D is undetermined. Germline V gives CDR1 MDHEN, CDR2 SYDVKM. V was pared by 2 bases and J by 2 bases, with 9 bases between. CDR3 size: 14 residues. The DNA for the CDR3 is TGTGCCAGCAGTTTAGGGCGGGGTAACACTGAAGCTTTCTTT. It codes for CASSLGRGNTEAFF.

V and J are TRBV29-1 and TRBJ2-7; 8 bases fit TRBD1. Germline V gene sequence: CDR1 SQVTM, CDR2 ANQGSEA. The ends lost 3 bases at V and 0 bases at J; junction bases unmatched: 1. The CDR3 is 13 residues long. The CDR3 sequence: CSVEGQDSYEQYF. CDR3 in DNA: TGCAGCGTTGAGGGACAGGACTCCTACGAGCAGTACTTC.

The chain is built from TRBV30 and TRBJ2-3, with D maybe TRBD2 (5 bases). The germline gives CDR1 GTSNPN, CDR2 SVGIG (reference sequence). V was cut by 6 bases and J by 3 bases, with 13 bases left in between. The CDR3 has 13 residues. The CDR3, as DNA: TGTGCCTGTCTAGCAAAAGGGACAGATACGCAGTATTTT. It yields the protein CACLAKGTDTQYF.

The chain has TRBV7-2 and TRBJ1-3, with TRBD1 as a possible D gene (6 bases). CDR3 length equals 17 residues. The germline CDR1 and CDR2 sequences are SGHTA and FQGNSA. Trimming cost V 4 bases and J 2 bases, with 18 bases left between them. The CDR3 DNA reads as TGTGCCAGCAGCTCCCCTCCGACAGGAACCCCTGGAAACACCATATATTTT. Translating gives CASSSPPTGTPGNTIYF.

The V call is TRBV10-2, the J call TRBJ2-1; a possible D gene is TRBD1 (5 bases). Germline V gene data show CDR1 as WSHSY and CDR2 as SAAADI. V lost 5 bases and J lost 7, with 12 bases in between. The CDR3 is 13 amino acids. The CDR3 spells CASSQSQGNEQFF. As DNA, the CDR3 is TGCGCCAGCAGTCAATCCCAGGGAAATGAGCAGTTCTTC.

The chain couples TRBV27 to TRBJ2-1; TRBD2 is a possible D gene (5 bases). V lost 6 bases to trimming and J lost 4 bases, with 10 bases between them. Germline CDR1 MNHEY, CDR2 SMNVEV (reference sequence). This CDR3 has 13 residues. CDR3 residues: CASRLDFYNEQFF. As DNA, the CDR3 is TGTGCCAGCAGATTGGACTTTTACAATGAGCAGTTCTTC.

This clone appeared a single time. The chain employs TRBV6-5 and TRBJ1-6; D is undetermined. Trimming took 6 bases from V and 8 from J, leaving 17 bases between them. Germline CDR1 is MNHEY and CDR2 is SVGAGI. This CDR3 is built from 15 residues. This chain's CDR3 is CASSDAQRTDSPLHF. CDR3 nucleotides: TGTGCCAGCAGCGACGCGCAGAGGACTGATTCACCCCTCCACTTT.

This clone came up once. This chain joins TRBV4-1 and TRBJ2-1; 8 bases map to TRBD1. This CDR3 region has 16 residues. Germline V lookup: CDR1 MGHRA, CDR2 YSYEKL. V was pared by 1 base and J by 0 bases, with 2 bases of the junction left unmatched. The CDR3 spells CASSQGDRSSYNEQFF. In DNA form, the CDR3 reads TGCGCCAGCAGCCAAGGGGACAGGAGCTCCTACAATGAGCAGTTCTTC.

The V and J genes are TRBV9 and TRBJ2-1, with D unresolved. The CDR3 sequence is 14 residues long. The V end was cut by 4 bases, the J end by 6 bases, with 14 bases between. Germline values: CDR1 SGDLS, CDR2 YYNGEE. The CDR3 reads CASSQLSGFNEQFF. As DNA, the CDR3 is TGTGCCAGCAGCCAATTATCCGGGTTCAATGAGCAGTTCTTC.

This chain joins TRBV2 and TRBJ1-5, with a weak D call TRBD1 (5 bases). The germline V and J ends were trimmed by 6 bases and 1 base, with 10 bases remaining between them. The CDR3 loop spans 14 amino acids. Germline V gene data show CDR1 as SNHLY and CDR2 as FYNNEI. The CDR3 DNA reads TGTGCCAGCAGCGTGGGGGGGAGCAATCAGCCCCAGCATTTT. Amino acids: CASSVGGSNQPQHF.

The chain combines TRBV27 with TRBJ2-3, with 8 bases lining up with TRBD1. CDR1 and CDR2 (germline): MNHEY, SMNVEV (reference sequence). V lost 0 bases and J lost 6; bases outside the gene matches: 8. The CDR3 extends over 16 amino acids. For the CDR3, the DNA is TGTGCCAGCAGTTTATCCACAGGGGGGTATACGGATACGCAGTATTTT. Protein: CASSLSTGGYTDTQYF.

In this sample, this clone turned up a few times. This chain links TRBV15 with TRBJ1-1, with D possibly being TRBD1 (5 bases). The CDR3 loop spans 15 amino acids. From germline, CDR1 is LNHNV and CDR2 YYDKDF (reference sequence). V was pared by 5 bases and J by 6 bases, with 19 bases between. As DNA, the CDR3 is TGTGCCACCAGCGCCGGGTCCGGGGGGAAAGCTGAAGCTTTCTTT. Encoded protein: CATSAGSGGKAEAFF.

This chain joins TRBV7-2 and TRBJ1-1; tentatively, D is TRBD1 (6 bases). Per germline, CDR1 SGHTA and CDR2 FQGNSA. The CDR3 is 14 residues long. With 5 bases removed from V and 6 bases from J, the gap between germline ends came to 16 bases. The CDR3 nucleotides read TGTGCCAGCAGCAAGAACAGGGCTGGCGCTGAAGCTTTCTTT. It yields the protein CASSKNRAGAEAFF.

V gene TRBV28 combines with J gene TRBJ1-2, with 7 bases that match TRBD1. The germline V gene encodes CDR1 MDHEN and CDR2 SYDVKM. The CDR3 spans 15 residues. V gave up 6 bases and J gave up 7 bases; unmatched junction bases: 14. The CDR3 region is CASSSLFRGAGGYTF. CDR3 bases: TGTGCCAGCAGCTCTCTCTTCAGGGGGGCGGGTGGCTACACCTTC.